Below are 7 T cell receptor beta chains sequenced from a single sample in a study of T cells in tuberculosis. Data came from immunoSEQ multiplex PCR; TCRdb stores just in-frame clones and leaves some out. The sample gives some 40,000 clones, approximately 95% of which show up once; about 3.8% is in the top ten. Sequencing was carried out using PBMCs. These receptors were obtained from a donor aged 10 to 29 with latent tuberculosis or without tuberculosis infection.

The chain carries TRBV9 and TRBJ1-4; D is undetermined. V lost 0 bases to trimming and J lost 5 bases, with 11 bases between them. The CDR3 covers 15 residues. Germline V gives CDR1 SGDLS, CDR2 YYNGEE. CDR3 loop: CASSVGVERNEKLFF. The CDR3 bases are TGTGCCAGCAGCGTAGGGGTTGAGCGGAATGAAAAACTGTTTTTT. Full variable domain (rest looked up from reference TRBV9 and TRBJ1-4): DSGVTQTPKHLITATGQRVTLRCSPRSGDLSVYWYQQSLDQGLQFLIQYYNGEERAKGNILERFSAQQFPDLHSELNLSSLELGDSALYFCASSVGVERNEKLFFGSGTQLSVL.

The chain employs TRBV5-4 and TRBJ1-2, with D hard to call. Trimming cost V 5 bases and J 7 bases, with 15 bases left between them. In germline, CDR1 is SGHNT, CDR2 YYREEE (reference sequence). The CDR3 covers 13 residues. This CDR3 is CASSFDIPSGYTF. CDR3 bases: TGTGCCAGCAGTTTCGACATACCAAGTGGCTACACCTTC.

This chain joins TRBV7-6 and TRBJ1-1; D might be TRBD1 (5 bases). CDR1 is SGHVS and CDR2 is FNYEAQ in the germline V gene. Between the trimmed V and J ends, which lost 1 base and 2 bases, there was a span of 8 bases. The CDR3 has 14 amino acids. The CDR3 nucleotides read TGTGCCAGCAGCTTAGGTACAGGTAACACTGAAGCTTTCTTT. Translated: CASSLGTGNTEAFF.

The chain joins TRBV9 to TRBJ1-1; tentatively, D is TRBD1 (5 bases). The germline V gene has CDR1 SGDLS and CDR2 YYNGEE. This CDR3 contains 14 residues. Trimming left V 4 bases short and J 0 bases short, with 10 bases between. Here the CDR3 DNA reads TGTGCCAGCAGCCTGGGGGAGGTGAACACTGAAGCTTTCTTT. Its translation is CASSLGEVNTEAFF.

The CDR3 reads CASSFQMYQETQYF. CDR3 DNA sequence: TGTGCCAGCAGCTTCCAGATGTACCAAGAGACCCAGTACTTC. This rearrangement joins TRBV7-9 to TRBJ2-5; D is unresolved. Trimming shortened V by 3 bases and J by 0 bases, and 8 bases separated the two germline ends. This CDR3 region has 14 residues. Germline V gene sequence: CDR1 SEHNR, CDR2 FQNEAQ (reference sequence).

The chain joins TRBV18 to TRBJ2-7; maybe TRBD1 (5 bases). The CDR3 spans 14 residues. The germline CDR1 and CDR2 sequences are KGHSH and LQKENI. V dropped 6 bases and J dropped 1 base, with 13 bases sitting between them. This chain's CDR3 is CASSPLGQSYEQYF. The CDR3 DNA follows: TGTGCCAGCTCGCCCCTGGGGCAGTCCTACGAGCAGTACTTC.

This clone was observed a handful of times. The chain recombines TRBV2 with TRBJ1-3; D is possibly TRBD1 (5 bases). Germline CDR1 and CDR2: SNHLY and FYNNEI. The V end was cut by 11 bases, the J end by 3 bases, with 11 bases between. The CDR3 is made up of 12 amino acids. The CDR3 DNA is TGTGCCTCCGCAGGGAATGGAAACACCATATATTTT. It specifies CASAGNGNTIYF.